This T cell receptor (beta chain) came from a study of blood T cell repertoires in COVID-19. Study at large: The United States, Italy and Spain were the sources of the acute and convalescent COVID-19 samples.

Some clones are missing from TCRdb's copy, which holds only in-frame ones; the method was immunoSEQ multiplex PCR. The top ten hold more than 10% of the sample, which has 95,000 to 110,000 clones, 75% to 90% seen once. Germline V CDR1 and CDR2: LGHNA, YNFKEQ. V shed 3 bases and J shed 5 bases, with 10 bases lying between them. The CDR3 is 13 amino acids. Input material: peripheral blood. This TCR came from a human donor in a cohort sampled during active COVID-19. V gene TRBV4-2 combines with J gene TRBJ1-2; weak D call: TRBD1 (5 bases). The CDR3 spells CASSQPQEYGYTF. The CDR3 region has the DNA TGTGCCAGCAGCCAGCCACAGGAATATGGCTACACCTTC.